This entry lists 3 T cell receptor beta chains sequenced from one sample in a study of human T cells and chemical hapten exposure. TCRdb re-called the RACE reads with MiXCR, one entry per CDR3 protein. The sample lists around 110,000 distinct CDR3 sequences; around an eighth were seen once. As for time point: patch test 1, 2 weeks after DPC sensitization. The sample's treatment: therapeutic diphenylcyclopropenone sensitization with weekly scalp DPC. Sequenced here: whole blood, sampled in connection with sensitization to the hapten diphenylcyclopropenone (DPC). The receptor set was obtained from a woman aged 50 to 60 with alopecia areata. Some clones in this sample may be carry-over from other donors' samples.

Only a few counts were recorded for this clonotype. The V call is TRBV12-3 or TRBV12-4, the J call TRBJ2-2; D is possibly TRBD1 (6 bases). Trimming pared 8 bases from V and 4 bases from J, leaving 17 bases between. This CDR3 has 15 residues. The CDR3 region has the DNA TGTGCCAGCGTCTTCAGGGGCCGGGGCACCGGGGAGCTGTTTTTT. Translated: CASVFRGRGTGELFF.

Many counts were recorded for this clonotype. The chain links TRBV7-8 to TRBJ2-1; 12 nucleotides match TRBD2. This CDR3 spans 21 amino acids. Looked up from germline, CDR1 is SGHVS and CDR2 is FQNEAQ. V trimming: 1 base; J trimming: 4 bases; junction bases outside the gene matches: 17. The CDR3 region is CASSLVYIPSSGRAGYNEQFF. The CDR3 DNA reads TGTGCCAGCAGCTTAGTGTACATCCCCTCTAGCGGGAGGGCCGGGTACAATGAGCAGTTCTTC.

This clonotype was seen ten or more times. This rearrangement joins TRBV7-9 to TRBJ1-1; D unclear. The CDR3 extends over 15 amino acids. Trimming removed 7 bases from V and 0 bases from J, with 15 bases in between. Germline V lookup: CDR1 SEHNR, CDR2 FQNEAQ (reference sequence). CDR3 DNA sequence: TGTGCCAGCACCCGAAGTCGGCAGCTGAACACTGAAGCTTTCTTT. This translates into CASTRSRQLNTEAFF.